The rows below give T cell receptor beta chains drawn from one sample of a study of T cell responses to AZD1222 COVID-19 vaccine. Profiled with immunoSEQ multiplex PCR; TCRdb holds only in-frame clones, not every one. The sample consists of fewer than 50,000 clones, just under 80% of them appearing once. The sample consisted of peripheral blood, taken 28 days after the second dose of the MenACWY control vaccine. The receptors derive from an adult who received the MenACWY meningococcal vaccine as a control. The CDR3 runs from the conserved cysteine through the conserved F or W. The D gene is left open where the match is weak. Size values are once, few and many counts, or a class for expanded clones, and some rows have none.

CSASNAALGYTF	TGCAGTGCTAGTAACGCGGCGTTGGGCTACACCTTC	TRBJ1-2	few	.	TRBV20-1
CSVEGTYTEAFF	TGCAGCGTTGAAGGGACATACACTGAAGCTTTCTTT	TRBJ1-1	.	.	TRBV29-1
CASKLQGIRNQPQHF	TGTGCCAGTAAACTACAGGGCATTCGCAATCAGCCCCAGCATTTT	TRBJ1-5	.	.	TRBV19
CASGFYGEDSGNTIYF	TGTGCTAGTGGTTTTTATGGGGAAGACTCTGGAAACACCATATATTTT	TRBJ1-3	.	.	TRBV12-5
CASSRTGNPNTEAFF	TGTGCCAGTAGTAGAACAGGGAATCCGAACACTGAAGCTTTCTTT	TRBJ1-1	.	.	TRBV19
CASSFLGIGGELFF	TGTGCCAGCAGTTTCCTAGGTATTGGCGGGGAGCTGTTTTTT	TRBJ2-2	.	.	TRBV27
CASSDGAEQKLFF	TGTGCCAGCAGTGACGGGGCGGAACAAAAACTGTTTTTT	TRBJ1-4	.	.	TRBV27
CASRRGTGVNEKLFF	TGTGCCAGCAGGAGGGGGACAGGCGTTAATGAAAAACTGTTTTTT	TRBJ1-4	.	TRBD1	TRBV2
CATSIGSYSNQPQHF	TGTGCCACCAGCATAGGCAGTTATAGCAATCAGCCCCAGCATTTT	TRBJ1-5	.	.	TRBV15
CASSITLQGSRGYTF	TGTGCCAGCAGTATAACCCTCCAGGGGTCCAGGGGCTACACCTTC	TRBJ1-2	.	.	TRBV28
CASSLGAGGPPDTQYF	TGTGCCAGCAGTCTGGGGGCGGGGGGGCCCCCAGATACGCAGTATTTT	TRBJ2-3	.	TRBD2	TRBV5-4
CASSRTRALHYTQYF	TGTGCCAGCAGCCGGACAAGGGCCCTACACTATACGCAGTATTTT	TRBJ2-3	.	.	TRBV14
CASSFRGPGRAFF	TGTGCCAGCAGTTTCCGTGGACCGGGACGAGCTTTCTTT	TRBJ1-1	.	.	TRBV27
CASSQQGEVSPLHF	TGTGCCAGCAGCCAACAGGGGGAGGTTTCACCCCTCCACTTT	TRBJ1-6	medium-sized	TRBD1	TRBV5-5
CASSGGLQETQYF	TGCGCCAGCAGCGGGGGACTCCAAGAGACCCAGTACTTC	TRBJ2-5	.	.	TRBV5-1
CASSQVWDQPQHF	TGCGCCAGCAGCCAAGTCTGGGATCAGCCCCAGCATTTT	TRBJ1-5	.	.	TRBV4-1
CASSRVGPNYGYTF	TGTGCCAGTAGTCGGGTGGGACCAAACTATGGCTACACCTTC	TRBJ1-2	.	.	TRBV19
CASSPGGVGTGELFF	TGTGCCAGCAGCCCGGGCGGGGTTGGGACCGGGGAGCTGTTTTTT	TRBJ2-2	.	.	TRBV5-6
CSVEDWRGRNTGELFF	TGCAGCGTTGAAGATTGGCGGGGCAGGAACACCGGGGAGCTGTTTTTT	TRBJ2-2	.	.	TRBV29-1
CASSAGQGWKNIQYF	TGTGCCAGCTCAGCGGGACAGGGTTGGAAAAACATTCAGTACTTC	TRBJ2-4	few	TRBD1	TRBV18
CASSRWTGMLGTDTQYF	TGTGCCAGCAGCCGTTGGACAGGGATGCTAGGGACAGATACGCAGTATTTT	TRBJ2-3	.	TRBD1	TRBV28
CASSSTRDRTYGYTF	TGTGCCAGCAGTTCTACGAGGGACAGGACCTATGGCTACACCTTC	TRBJ1-2	.	TRBD1	TRBV6-5
CASISLPSNTGELFF	TGTGCCAGCATCTCACTACCTTCGAACACCGGGGAGCTGTTTTTT	TRBJ2-2	.	.	TRBV28
CASSLTGRGSYGYTF	TGTGCCAGCAGTCTGACAGGGCGCGGCAGCTATGGCTACACCTTC	TRBJ1-2	.	TRBD1	TRBV2
CASSPVGETQYF	TGTGCCAGCAGCCCCGTGGGGGAGACCCAGTACTTC	TRBJ2-5	.	.	TRBV7-8
CASSHMGQGGGYTF	TGCGCCAGCAGCCACATGGGCCAAGGGGGAGGCTACACCTTC	TRBJ1-2	few	.	TRBV4-1
CASSPRTGEGEQYF	TGTGCCAGCAGCCCGCGGACGGGTGAAGGCGAGCAGTACTTC	TRBJ2-7	.	.	TRBV7-8
CASSQENTGTNYGYTF	TGCGCCAGCAGCCAAGAAAACACCGGGACTAACTATGGCTACACCTTC	TRBJ1-2	.	.	TRBV4-1
CASSPGGASRAYEQYF	TGTGCCAGCTCTCCTGGGGGGGCTAGCAGGGCCTACGAGCAGTACTTC	TRBJ2-7	.	.	TRBV18
CASSYEGAVYEQYF	TGTGCCAGCAGTTATGAGGGGGCGGTCTACGAGCAGTACTTC	TRBJ2-7	.	TRBD1	TRBV28
CASSIKRGTEAFF	TGTGCCAGCTCGATTAAACGGGGGACTGAAGCTTTCTTT	TRBJ1-1	.	.	TRBV19
CASSLRARHEQFF	TGTGCCAGCAGTTTACGGGCCAGGCATGAGCAGTTCTTC	TRBJ2-1	few	.	TRBV12-3/TRBV12-4
CASSVNQGPGKPQHF	TGTGCCAGCAGCGTCAACCAGGGGCCGGGGAAGCCCCAGCATTTT	TRBJ1-5	.	.	TRBV5-8
CASSHGTAYGYTF	TGTGCCAGTAGCCACGGCACAGCCTATGGCTACACCTTC	TRBJ1-2	.	.	TRBV19
CASSIPSFSNQPQHF	TGTGCCAGCAGCATCCCCTCCTTTAGCAATCAGCCCCAGCATTTT	TRBJ1-5	.	.	TRBV6-5
CAGKLGLAGANEQFF	TGTGCCGGCAAGCTAGGACTAGCGGGAGCCAATGAGCAGTTCTTC	TRBJ2-1	.	.	TRBV21-1
CSVELRTRAEQYF	TGCAGCGTTGAATTAAGGACGCGGGCCGAGCAGTACTTC	TRBJ2-7	.	.	TRBV29-1
CASSLVESNSPLHF	TGTGCCAGCAGCTTAGTTGAAAGTAATTCACCCCTCCACTTT	TRBJ1-6	.	.	TRBV7-8
CASSASTGRDSPLHF	TGTGCCAGCAGTGCCTCGACAGGGCGGGATTCACCCCTCCACTTT	TRBJ1-6	.	TRBD1	TRBV28
CASSQGVGTDTQYF	TGCGCCAGCAGCCAGGGAGTTGGTACAGATACGCAGTATTTT	TRBJ2-3	few	.	TRBV4-1
CASSSDWKNIQYF	TGTGCCAGCAGCTCCGACTGGAAAAACATTCAGTACTTC	TRBJ2-4	.	.	TRBV6-5
CAISQKDGLNTEAFF	TGTGCCATCAGTCAGAAGGACGGCTTGAACACTGAAGCTTTCTTT	TRBJ1-1	.	.	TRBV6-5
CASMEQGGYEQYF	TGTGCCAGTATGGAACAGGGGGGCTACGAGCAGTACTTC	TRBJ2-7	.	TRBD1	TRBV19
CASSLLGPEDGNTIYF	TGTGCCAGCAGTTTATTGGGGCCAGAGGATGGAAACACCATATATTTT	TRBJ1-3	.	.	TRBV27
CASSTPEVNYNEQFF	TGTGCCAGTAGTACTCCTGAGGTAAACTACAATGAGCAGTTCTTC	TRBJ2-1	few	.	TRBV19
CASSYPGTVSNQPQHF	TGTGCCAGCAGTTACCCTGGGACAGTAAGCAATCAGCCCCAGCATTTT	TRBJ1-5	few	TRBD1	TRBV6-2/TRBV6-3
CASSFTGRTSEAFF	TGTGCCAGCAGTTTCACAGGCAGAACATCTGAAGCTTTCTTT	TRBJ1-1	.	.	TRBV11-1
CASSNVADYEQYF	TGTGCCAGCAGCAACGTTGCAGACTACGAGCAGTACTTC	TRBJ2-7	.	.	TRBV7-2
CASSLKRHPAEAFF	TGCGCCAGCAGCTTGAAAAGACATCCGGCTGAAGCTTTCTTT	TRBJ1-1	.	.	TRBV5-1
CASSLTGDQPQHF	TGTGCCAGCAGTCTCACAGGGGATCAGCCCCAGCATTTT	TRBJ1-5	.	TRBD1	TRBV7-8
CASSPGTVSGYGYTF	TGTGCCAGCAGCCCCGGGACAGTAAGTGGATATGGCTACACCTTC	TRBJ1-2	.	TRBD1	TRBV6-6
CASSPRRDSGYTF	TGTGCCAGCTCACCACGAAGGGATTCTGGCTACACCTTC	TRBJ1-2	.	.	TRBV18
CASSANTDQPQHF	TGTGCCAGCAGCGCTAATACAGATCAGCCCCAGCATTTT	TRBJ1-5	.	.	TRBV2
CASRGQGGWGEKLFF	TGTGCCAGCAGGGGACAGGGGGGATGGGGTGAAAAACTGTTTTTT	TRBJ1-4	.	TRBD1	TRBV27
CASSPIPTGGVGYTF	TGTGCCAGCTCACCGATTCCGACAGGGGGCGTTGGCTACACCTTC	TRBJ1-2	.	TRBD1	TRBV18